A selection of T cell receptor beta chains follows, all from one sample in a study of OX40 agonist ivuxolimab in advanced cancers. Assay used: immunoSEQ multiplex PCR; TCRdb lists only in-frame clones, some missing. The sample includes about 25,000 clones, about four fifths of them seen just once. The sequencing used CD4+ or CD8+ T cells sorted from blood, collected in a trial of the OX40 agonist ivuxolimab. The receptors here all came from an adult with an advanced solid tumor such as melanoma, head and neck, liver or kidney cancer. CDR3s include the opening cysteine and the closing phenylalanine or tryptophan. The D gene is left open where the match is weak. Clone size is given for some rows only: seen once, a few or many times, or a class if the clone is expanded.

cdr3_nt	cdr3_aa	clone_size	v_call	d_call	j_call
TGTGCCAGCAGCACAGACAGGGCCGGCTCCTACGAGCAGTACTTC	CASSTDRAGSYEQYF	once	TRBV13	TRBD1	TRBJ2-7
TGTGCCAGTAGTATCTGGGGGGAAGACACCGGGGAGCTGTTTTTT	CASSIWGEDTGELFF	-	TRBV19	-	TRBJ2-2
TGCAGCGTTGCGGGTGGACTAGCGGGGGCCGATACGCAGTATTTT	CSVAGGLAGADTQYF	-	TRBV29-1	TRBD2	TRBJ2-3
TGCAGCGTTGCGGGACAATTCTATGGCTACACCTTC	CSVAGQFYGYTF	-	TRBV29-1	-	TRBJ1-2
TGTGCCAGCAGCTTGGGACACTACGAGCAGTACTTC	CASSLGHYEQYF	-	TRBV5-6	-	TRBJ2-7
TGTGCCAGCAACTTGGCAGGACATCCCGATGGATATGGCTACACCTTC	CASNLAGHPDGYGYTF	-	TRBV7-9	-	TRBJ1-2
TGTGCCAGCAGCTTAGCTCCCTGGAACACCATATATTTT	CASSLAPWNTIYF	-	TRBV7-6	-	TRBJ1-3
TGTGCCAGCAGCCTCCGGGGCTACACCTTC	CASSLRGYTF	-	TRBV5-8	-	TRBJ1-2
TGTGCCAGCAGTTTAAGGACAGATCCTAACTACGAGCAGTACTTC	CASSLRTDPNYEQYF	-	TRBV28	-	TRBJ2-7
TGTGCCAGCAGCGTATCGGGGGGCCAAGAGACCCAGTACTTC	CASSVSGGQETQYF	-	TRBV9	TRBD2	TRBJ2-5
TGTGCCAGCAGCCTCTGGTCGGAGAACAACTATGGCTACACCTTC	CASSLWSENNYGYTF	-	TRBV11-2	-	TRBJ1-2
TGCGCCAGCAGTCAATTGCTCTCGGACGCAACTAATGAAAAACTGTTTTTT	CASSQLLSDATNEKLFF	-	TRBV23-1	-	TRBJ1-4
TGTGCCAGCAGCCCCTGGACAGGGGGCCGCGAAAAACTGTTTTTT	CASSPWTGGREKLFF	-	TRBV7-8	TRBD1	TRBJ1-4
TGTGCCAGCAGCGAGACCGGGACTAGCTTCTACGAGCAGTACTTC	CASSETGTSFYEQYF	-	TRBV9	TRBD2	TRBJ2-7